The T cell receptor (beta chain) described here comes from a study of blood T cell repertoires in COVID-19. Looking at the study overall: Samples representing acute and convalescent COVID-19 were sourced from the United States, Italy and Spain. Sources were T cells, B-cell-depleted T cells, or PBMCs; the material itself was cDNA or gDNA.

In the original workflow: Nucleated cell number was recorded as an estimate derived from reference gene primer amplification. The method was immunoSEQ multiplex PCR; TCRdb's version includes in-frame clones alone and lacks a portion of them. That table supplies the V and J calls and clone size; D and trimming were determined from the DNA. Here the sample spans nearly 350,000 clones, over 70% being singletons. Between the trimmed V and J ends, which lost 5 bases and 4 bases, there was a span of 12 bases. From germline, CDR1 is KGHDR and CDR2 SFDVKD. This CDR3 is 14 amino acids long. Sequenced: peripheral blood. The chain uses TRBV24-1 and TRBJ2-3; maybe TRBD1 (5 bases). This receptor was taken from a man in his thirties or forties with active or convalescent COVID-19. CDR3 residues: CATSAAGPSDTQYF. DNA of the CDR3: TGTGCCACCAGTGCGGCAGGGCCATCAGATACGCAGTATTTT.